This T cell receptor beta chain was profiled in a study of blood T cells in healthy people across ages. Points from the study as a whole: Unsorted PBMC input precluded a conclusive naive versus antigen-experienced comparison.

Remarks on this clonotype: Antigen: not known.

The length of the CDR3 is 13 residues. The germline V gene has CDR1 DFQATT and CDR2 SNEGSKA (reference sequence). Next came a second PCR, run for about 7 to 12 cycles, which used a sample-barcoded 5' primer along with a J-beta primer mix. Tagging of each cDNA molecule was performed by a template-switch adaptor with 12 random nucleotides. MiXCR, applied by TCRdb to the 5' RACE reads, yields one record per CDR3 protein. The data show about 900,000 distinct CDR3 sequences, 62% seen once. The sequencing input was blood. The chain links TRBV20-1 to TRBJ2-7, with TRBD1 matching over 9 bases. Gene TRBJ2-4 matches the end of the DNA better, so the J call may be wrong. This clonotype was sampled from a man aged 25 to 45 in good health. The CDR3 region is CSAKRDRAGIQYF. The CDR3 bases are TGCAGTGCCAAGAGGGACAGGGCGGGCATTCAGTACTTC.